This T cell receptor (beta chain) was captured in a study of T-cell memory formation after mild COVID-19. Findings of the study overall: Among clones peaking at day 37 in the second wave, SARS-CoV-2 specificity remained unconfirmed.

Concerning this clonotype itself: Its antigen is undetermined.

The CDR3 has 12 residues. Germline-derived CDR1 and CDR2 are KGHDR and SFDVKD. V trimming: 9 bases; J trimming: 11 bases; junction bases outside the gene matches: 8. TCRdb fed the 5' RACE reads into MiXCR, producing one record per CDR3 protein. The sample contains about 560,000 distinct CDR3 sequences, less than 25% of which appear only once. This sequence originates from an adult woman who had mild COVID-19 (a few samples of this study predate the infection). Cell type and time point are not known. The genes are TRBV24-1 and TRBJ2-7, with 11 bases that match TRBD2. Specimen: PBMCs or a T cell subset sorted from them (not recorded which). The CDR3 loop is CATSGTSGLEYF. The CDR3 DNA sequence: TGTGCCACCTCCGGGACTAGCGGTTTGGAGTACTTC.